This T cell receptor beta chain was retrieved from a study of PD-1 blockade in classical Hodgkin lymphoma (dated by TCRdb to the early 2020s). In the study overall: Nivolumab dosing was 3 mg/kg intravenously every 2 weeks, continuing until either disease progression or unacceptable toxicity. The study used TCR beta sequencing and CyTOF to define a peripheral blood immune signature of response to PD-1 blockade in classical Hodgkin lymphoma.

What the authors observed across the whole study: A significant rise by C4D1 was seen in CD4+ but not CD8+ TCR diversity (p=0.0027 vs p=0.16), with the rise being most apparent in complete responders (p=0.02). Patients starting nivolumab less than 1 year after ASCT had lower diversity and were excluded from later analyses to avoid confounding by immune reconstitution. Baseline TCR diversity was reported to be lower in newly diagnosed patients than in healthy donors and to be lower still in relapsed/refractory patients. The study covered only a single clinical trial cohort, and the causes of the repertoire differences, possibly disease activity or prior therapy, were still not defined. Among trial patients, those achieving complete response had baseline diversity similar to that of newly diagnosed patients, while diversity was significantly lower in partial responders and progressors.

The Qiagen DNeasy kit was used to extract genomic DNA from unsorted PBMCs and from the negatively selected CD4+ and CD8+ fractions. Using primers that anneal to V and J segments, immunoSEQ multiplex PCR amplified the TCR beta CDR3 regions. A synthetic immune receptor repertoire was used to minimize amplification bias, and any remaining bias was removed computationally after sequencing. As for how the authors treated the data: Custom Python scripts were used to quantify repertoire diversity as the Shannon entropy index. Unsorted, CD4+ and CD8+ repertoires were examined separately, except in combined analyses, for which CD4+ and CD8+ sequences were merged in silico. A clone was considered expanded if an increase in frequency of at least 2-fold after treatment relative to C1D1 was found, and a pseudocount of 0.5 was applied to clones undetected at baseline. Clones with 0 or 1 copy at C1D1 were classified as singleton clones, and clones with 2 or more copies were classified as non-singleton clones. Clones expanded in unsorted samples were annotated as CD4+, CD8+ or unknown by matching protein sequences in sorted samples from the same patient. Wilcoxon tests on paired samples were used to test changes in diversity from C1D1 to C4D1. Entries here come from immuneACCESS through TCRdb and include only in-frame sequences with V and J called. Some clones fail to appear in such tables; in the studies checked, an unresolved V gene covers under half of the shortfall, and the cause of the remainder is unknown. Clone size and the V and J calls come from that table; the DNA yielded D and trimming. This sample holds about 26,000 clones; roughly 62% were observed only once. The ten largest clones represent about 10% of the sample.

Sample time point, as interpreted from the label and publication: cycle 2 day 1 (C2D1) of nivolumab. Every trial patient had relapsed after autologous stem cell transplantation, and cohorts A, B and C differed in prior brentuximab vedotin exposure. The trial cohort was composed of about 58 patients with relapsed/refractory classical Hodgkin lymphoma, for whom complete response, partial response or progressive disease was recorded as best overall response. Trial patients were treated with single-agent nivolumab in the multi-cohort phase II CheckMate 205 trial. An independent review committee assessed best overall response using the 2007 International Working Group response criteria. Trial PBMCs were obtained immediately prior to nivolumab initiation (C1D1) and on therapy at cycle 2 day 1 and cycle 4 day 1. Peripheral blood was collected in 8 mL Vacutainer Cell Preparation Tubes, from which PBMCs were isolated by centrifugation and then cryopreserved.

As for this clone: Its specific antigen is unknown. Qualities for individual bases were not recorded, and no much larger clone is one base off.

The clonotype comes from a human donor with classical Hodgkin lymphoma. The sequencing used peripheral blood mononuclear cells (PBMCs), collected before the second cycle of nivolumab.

For the CDR3, the sequence is CASSPDRLNTGELFF. The base sequence is TGTGCCAGCAGCCCTGACAGGCTGAACACCGGGGAGCTGTTTTTT. The chain was built from TRBV27 and TRBJ2-2, with a weak D call of TRBD1 (6 bases match). V is shortened by 6 bases, J by 1 base, and the region joining them spans 12 bases. As encoded in the germline V gene (reference sequence), CDR1 is MNHEY while CDR2 is SMNVEV. From the cysteine up to the phenylalanine, the CDR3 has a length of 15 residues. Just the 45-base CDR3 DNA is kept, in frame starting at base 1.